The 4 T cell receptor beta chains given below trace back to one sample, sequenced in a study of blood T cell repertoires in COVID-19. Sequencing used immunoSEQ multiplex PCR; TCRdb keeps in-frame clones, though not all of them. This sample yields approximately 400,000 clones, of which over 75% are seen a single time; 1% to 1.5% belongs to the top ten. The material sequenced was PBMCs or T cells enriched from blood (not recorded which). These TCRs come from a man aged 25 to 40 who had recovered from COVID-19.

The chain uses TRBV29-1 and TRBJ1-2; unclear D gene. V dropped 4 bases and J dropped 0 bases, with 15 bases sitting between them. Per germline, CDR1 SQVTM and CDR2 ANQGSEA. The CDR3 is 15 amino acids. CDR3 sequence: CSVGAMGRANYGYTF. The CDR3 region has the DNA TGCAGCGTTGGGGCTATGGGCAGAGCTAACTATGGCTACACCTTC.

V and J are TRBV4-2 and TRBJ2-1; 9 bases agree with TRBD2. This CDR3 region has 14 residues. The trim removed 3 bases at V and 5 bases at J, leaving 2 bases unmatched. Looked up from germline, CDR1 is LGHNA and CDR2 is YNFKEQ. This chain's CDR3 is CASSHLAGNNEQFF. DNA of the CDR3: TGTGCCAGCAGCCATCTAGCGGGGAACAATGAGCAGTTCTTC.

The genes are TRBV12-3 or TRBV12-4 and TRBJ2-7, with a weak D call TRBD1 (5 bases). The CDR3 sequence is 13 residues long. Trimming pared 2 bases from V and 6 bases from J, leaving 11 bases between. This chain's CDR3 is CASSLQGSREQYF. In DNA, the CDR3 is TGTGCCAGCAGTTTACAGGGCAGCCGCGAGCAGTACTTC.

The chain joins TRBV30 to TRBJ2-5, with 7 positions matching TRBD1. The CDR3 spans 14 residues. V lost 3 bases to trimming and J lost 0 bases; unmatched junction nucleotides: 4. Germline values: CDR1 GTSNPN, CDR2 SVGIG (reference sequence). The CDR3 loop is CAWSTGTDQETQYF. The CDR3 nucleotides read TGTGCCTGGAGCACCGGGACAGACCAAGAGACCCAGTACTTC.